The next 21 T cell receptor beta chains were all read from a single sample in a study of blood T cell repertoires in COVID-19. Measured with immunoSEQ multiplex PCR; TCRdb has only the in-frame clones, and not every one. The table lists around 280,000 clones, around 86% of them singletons. Sequencing used peripheral blood. The receptors were sampled from a woman aged 25 to 45 who had recovered from COVID-19.

V gene TRBV2 combines with J gene TRBJ2-7; 8 bases match TRBD1. The junction had 6 bases not matched to a gene; V was cut back by 2 bases and J by 6 bases. The CDR3 contains 14 residues. Germline V CDR1 and CDR2: SNHLY, FYNNEI. CDR3 sequence (DNA): TGTGCCAGCAGTGAAATTCTTACAGGGGGCGAGCAGTACTTC. This sequence encodes CASSEILTGGEQYF.

The chain joins TRBV6-5 to TRBJ2-7, with D unresolved. CDR3 size: 14 residues. V dropped 6 bases and J dropped 3 bases, with 15 bases sitting between them. The V gene's germline CDR1 is MNHEY and CDR2 SVGAGI. The DNA of the CDR3 is TGTGCCAGCAGCCCGGCGGCTTACGTCTACGAGCAGTACTTC. Its protein product is CASSPAAYVYEQYF.

V and J are TRBV5-1 and TRBJ2-3, with 11 bases lining up with TRBD1. Germline-derived CDR1 and CDR2 are SGHRS and YFSETQ. The CDR3 is 18 residues long. V dropped 2 bases and J dropped 4; count of bases not matched to a gene: 12. CDR3 protein: CASSFGDRGKVWADTQYF. The CDR3 bases are TGCGCCAGCAGCTTCGGGGACAGGGGGAAGGTTTGGGCAGATACGCAGTATTTT.

About this clone: This sample includes further DNA sequences coding for the same CDR3. V and J are TRBV19 and TRBJ1-5; unclear D gene. This CDR3 has 12 residues. The germline V gene has CDR1 LNHDA and CDR2 SQIVND (reference sequence). V lost 1 base and J lost 6, with 4 bases in between. The CDR3 is CASSIVRQPQHF. The CDR3 DNA follows: TGTGCCAGTAGTATAGTTCGTCAGCCCCAGCATTTT.

The gene calls are TRBV4-3 and TRBJ2-1, with D perhaps matching TRBD2 (6 bases). CDR1 and CDR2 from the germline V gene are LGHNA and YSLEER. There are 16 residues in the CDR3. V was pared by 0 bases and J by 6 bases, with 15 bases between. CDR3 amino acids: CASSQDPRTMGNEQFF. The DNA of the CDR3 is TGCGCCAGCAGCCAAGATCCCAGGACTATGGGCAATGAGCAGTTCTTC.

The rearrangement joins TRBV5-4 to TRBJ2-7; maybe TRBD1 (6 bases). Trimming cost V 4 bases and J 0 bases, with 8 bases left between them. The CDR3 has 13 amino acids. Germline loops: CDR1 SGHNT, CDR2 YYREEE (reference sequence). This chain's CDR3 is CASSRTDSYEQYF. CDR3 sequence (DNA): TGTGCCAGCAGCAGGACAGACTCCTACGAGCAGTACTTC.

The CDR3 DNA sequence: TGTGCCAGCAGCAGTGACCGGGACATGAGCTCCTACGAGCAGTACTTC. Its protein is CASSSDRDMSSYEQYF. The chain has TRBV21-1 and TRBJ2-7; the table's D call TRBD1 went unverified against the DNA. TRBV21-1 is flagged as a pseudogene. The CDR3 extends over 16 amino acids.

This clone was recorded many times. The chain recombines TRBV6-5 with TRBJ2-7; 8 bases map to TRBD1. V was clipped by 4 bases and J by 3 bases; unmatched bases: 8. The CDR3 has 15 residues. Per the germline V gene, CDR1 is MNHEY and CDR2 is SVGAGI. CDR3 nucleotide sequence: TGTGCCAGCAGTTCCCAGAGGACAGGGAGCTACGAGCAGTACTTC. This translates into CASSSQRTGSYEQYF.

V gene TRBV5-4 combines with J gene TRBJ2-5, with D maybe TRBD2 (6 bases). The germline gives CDR1 SGHNT, CDR2 YYREEE (reference sequence). V was trimmed by 4 bases and J by 5 bases, leaving 18 bases between them. CDR3 length: 15 residues. The CDR3: CASSQRTNLRETQYF. The CDR3 DNA follows: TGTGCCAGCAGCCAACGGACTAACCTCCGGGAGACCCAGTACTTC. Full variable domain (missing parts from reference TRBV5-4 and TRBJ2-5): ETGVTQSPTHLIKTRGQQVTLRCSSQSGHNTVSWYQQALGQGPQFIFQYYREEENGRGNFPPRFSGLQFPNYSSELNVNALELDDSALYLCASSQRTNLRETQYFGPGTRLLVL.

This chain joins TRBV5-8 and TRBJ2-7, with 7 positions matching TRBD1. CDR3 size: 12 residues. The J segment lost 5 bases and the V segment lost 4 bases, leaving 3 bases of the junction unmatched. Germline V CDR1 and CDR2: SGHTS, YDEGEE. CDR3 bases: TGTGCCAGCAGCGCAGGGACAGACGAGCAGTACTTC. Protein: CASSAGTDEQYF.

The genes are TRBV28 and TRBJ2-7; 9 positions agree with TRBD1. Germline CDR1 is MDHEN and CDR2 is SYDVKM. There are 13 residues in the CDR3. The V segment lost 5 bases and the J segment 7 bases; nucleotides outside the gene matches: 6. In DNA form, the CDR3 reads TGTGCCAGCAGTACCCAGGACAGGGGAGAGCAGTACTTC. This gives the protein CASSTQDRGEQYF.

J is TRBJ1-1 and V is TRBV7-9, with D unclear. V lost 8 bases and J 1 base, leaving 11 bases between the germline ends. The CDR3 extends over 13 amino acids. Germline values: CDR1 SEHNR, CDR2 FQNEAQ (reference sequence). CDR3 amino acids: CASDDLSNTEAFF. In nucleotides, the CDR3 is TGTGCCAGCGACGACTTATCGAACACTGAAGCTTTCTTT. Based on the CDR3 plus reference TRBV7-9 and TRBJ1-1, the full variable domain is DTGVSQNPRHKITKRGQNVTFRCDPISEHNRLYWYRQTLGQGPEFLTYFQNEAQLEKSRLLSDRFSAERPKGSFSTLEIQRTEQGDSAMYLCASDDLSNTEAFFGQGTRLTVV.

The gene calls are TRBV5-1 and TRBJ2-1; D call uncertain. The CDR3 has 11 residues. The germline V and J ends were trimmed by 5 bases and 3 bases, with 3 bases remaining between them. Germline CDR1 reads SGHRS; CDR2 reads YFSETQ. DNA for the CDR3: TGCGCCAGCAGTCTCTACAATGAGCAGTTCTTC. The encoded protein is CASSLYNEQFF.

The rearrangement links TRBV7-2 to TRBJ2-2, with 7 bases aligning to TRBD2. The germline V gene encodes CDR1 SGHTA and CDR2 FQGNSA. CDR3 length: 15 amino acids. The ends lost 3 bases at V and 7 bases at J; junction bases unmatched: 8. The DNA of the CDR3 is TGTGCCAGCAGCTTCATGGGGGGAGGGAGCGGGGAGCTGTTTTTT. This translates into CASSFMGGGSGELFF. Using reference TRBV7-2 and TRBJ2-2 for the parts outside the CDR3, the full variable domain is GAGVSQSPSNKVTEKGKDVELRCDPISGHTALYWYRQSLGQGLEFLIYFQGNSAPDKSGLPSDRFSAERTGGSVSTLTIQRTQQEDSAVYLCASSFMGGGSGELFFGEGSRLTVL.

This clone showed up just a few times. The rearrangement links TRBV19 to TRBJ1-2; D not resolved. V gave up 5 bases and J gave up 7 bases, with 11 bases separating them. This CDR3 region has 12 residues. Per the germline V gene, CDR1 is LNHDA and CDR2 is SQIVND (reference sequence). This CDR3 reads CASSVRSGGYTF. Written as DNA, the CDR3 is TGTGCCAGTAGTGTTCGCTCGGGTGGCTACACCTTC.

This clone has just a few counts. CDR3 sequence (DNA): TGCGCCAGCAGCCAAGTGCAGGCCCGGGGCACCGGGGAGCTGTTTTTT. The encoded protein is CASSQVQARGTGELFF. The rearrangement links TRBV4-1 to TRBJ2-2, with a possible D match to TRBD2 (5 bases). V lost 1 base to trimming and J lost 4 bases, with 13 bases between them. The length of the CDR3 is 16 residues. Germline values: CDR1 MGHRA, CDR2 YSYEKL.

The chain uses TRBV7-2 and TRBJ1-5; the match to TRBD1 covers 7 bases. The germline gives CDR1 SGHTA, CDR2 FQGNSA. After removal of 5 bases from V and 7 bases from J, the junction contained 8 bases not matched to a gene. This CDR3 is built from 14 residues. The CDR3 nucleotides are TGTGCCAGCAGCCCCTGGACAGGCGCACAGCCCCAGCATTTT. Translating it yields CASSPWTGAQPQHF.

CDR3 residues: CASSQPGTTYEQYF. The CDR3 coding sequence is TGTGCCAGCAGCCAACCCGGGACAACCTACGAGCAGTACTTC. The chain combines TRBV5-6 with TRBJ2-7, with D tentatively TRBD1 (6 bases). The CDR3 length is 14 residues. CDR1 is SGHDT and CDR2 is YYEEEE in the germline V gene. V was clipped by 4 bases and J by 2 bases, with 13 bases between them.

This clone was seen a few times. The gene calls are TRBV5-1 and TRBJ2-2; tentative D call: TRBD1 (6 bases). V was pared by 4 bases and J by 2 bases, with 9 bases between. The germline V gene encodes CDR1 SGHRS and CDR2 YFSETQ. CDR3 length: 14 amino acids. This CDR3 reads CASSRGLNTGELFF. CDR3 bases: TGCGCCAGCAGCAGGGGGTTAAACACCGGGGAGCTGTTTTTT.

This clone showed up just once. The rearrangement uses TRBV18 and TRBJ2-1; 9 bases fit TRBD2. The germline V gene has CDR1 KGHSH and CDR2 LQKENI. The V segment lost 2 bases and the J segment 7 bases; nucleotides outside the gene matches: 9. The CDR3 loop spans 16 amino acids. The CDR3 DNA reads TGTGCCAGCTCACCAAACGCGGGGGGGAACTCAAATGAGCAGTTCTTC. Its protein is CASSPNAGGNSNEQFF. The entire variable domain, with the rest obtained from reference TRBV18 and TRBJ2-1, is as follows: NAGVMQNPRHLVRRRGQEARLRCSPMKGHSHVYWYRQLPEEGLKFMVYLQKENIIDESGMPKERFSAEFPKEGPSILRIQQVVRGDSAAYFCASSPNAGGNSNEQFFGPGTRLTVL.

Only one count was recorded for this clone. This rearrangement joins TRBV14 to TRBJ1-5; a possible D gene is TRBD1 (5 bases). The V end lost 4 bases, the J end lost 2 bases, and 6 bases lay between the germline ends. The CDR3 contains 13 residues. The germline V gene encodes CDR1 SGHDN and CDR2 FVKESK. The chain's CDR3 is CASSLTGNQPQHF. The CDR3 bases are TGTGCCAGCAGCCTGACAGGCAATCAGCCCCAGCATTTT. The whole variable domain, remainder taken from reference TRBV14 and TRBJ1-5, is EAGVTQFPSHSVIEKGQTVTLRCDPISGHDNLYWYRRVMGKEIKFLLHFVKESKQDESGMPNNRFLAERTGGTYSTLKVQPAELEDSGVYFCASSLTGNQPQHFGDGTRLSIL.